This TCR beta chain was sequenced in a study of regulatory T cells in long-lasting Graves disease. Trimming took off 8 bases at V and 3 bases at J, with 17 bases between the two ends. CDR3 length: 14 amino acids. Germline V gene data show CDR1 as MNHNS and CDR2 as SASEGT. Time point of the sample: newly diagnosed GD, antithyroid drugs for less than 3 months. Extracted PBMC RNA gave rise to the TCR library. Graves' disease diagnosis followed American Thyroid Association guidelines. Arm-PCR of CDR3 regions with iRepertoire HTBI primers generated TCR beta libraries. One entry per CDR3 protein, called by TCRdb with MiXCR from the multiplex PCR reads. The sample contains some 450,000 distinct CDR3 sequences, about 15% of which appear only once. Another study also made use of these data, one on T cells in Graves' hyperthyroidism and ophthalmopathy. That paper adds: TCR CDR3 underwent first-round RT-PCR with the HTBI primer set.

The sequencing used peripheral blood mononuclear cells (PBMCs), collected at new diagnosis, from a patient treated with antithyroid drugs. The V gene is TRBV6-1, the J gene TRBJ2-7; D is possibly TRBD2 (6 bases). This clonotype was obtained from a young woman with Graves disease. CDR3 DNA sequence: TGTGCCAGCGCCCAACCCACTAGCAGCTACGAGCAGTACTTC. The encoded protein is CASAQPTSSYEQYF.